This T cell receptor beta chain was sequenced during a study of cytomegalovirus exposure and HLA in healthy donors. Study-level information: Of a few hundred genotyped donors, about 81% clustered with self-reported Caucasian donors. Regarding the study as a whole: It was confirmed in vitro that a few of the CMV-associated chains were specific for CMV antigens.

Germline-derived CDR1 and CDR2 are SGHVS and FQNEAQ. Losses at the gene ends were 5 bases for V and 4 bases for J; bases not matched to a gene: 6. This CDR3 has 15 amino acids. PCR amplification relied on 60 Vbeta primers (plus 13 Jbeta primers). The table came from immunoSEQ multiplex PCR; TCRdb's copy has only in-frame clones and leaves some out. The sample shows 220,000 or so clones, under 80% of them seen only once. Regarding this clone: Its antigen is unknown.

Input material: PBMCs. This chain uses TRBV7-8 with TRBJ2-1; 9 bases align to TRBD1. The TCR sequence derives from a woman aged 30 to 39 in good health and CMV-seronegative. This CDR3 reads CASSLLTGGYNEQFF. CDR3 DNA: TGTGCCAGCAGCCTATTGACAGGGGGGTACAATGAGCAGTTCTTC.